The clone carrying this TCR beta chain came up many times. These data come from a study of regulatory T cells in long-lasting Graves disease. CDR3-region Arm-PCR and iRepertoire HTBI primers produced the TCR beta libraries. From the multiplex PCR reads, TCRdb called clonotypes with MiXCR, one entry per CDR3 protein. The sample lists some 250,000 distinct CDR3 sequences; 15% to 20% were seen once. The CDR3 extends over 12 amino acids. CDR1 and CDR2 from the germline V gene are MDHEN and SYDVKM. V lost 2 bases, J lost 3 bases, and 4 bases lay in between. Time point denoted: newly diagnosed GD, antithyroid drugs for less than 3 months. Preparation of the TCR library used RNA extracted from PBMCs.

This material consisted of peripheral blood mononuclear cells (PBMCs), taken at new diagnosis, from a patient treated with antithyroid drugs. This TCR derives from a female donor with Graves disease. The gene calls are TRBV28 and TRBJ1-1; the D is unclear. CDR3 DNA: TGTGCCAGCAGTTTAGTGTACACTGAAGCTTTCTTT. Translated: CASSLVYTEAFF.